This T cell receptor beta chain was sequenced in a study of CD8 T cells in Susac syndrome. Reverse transcription of roughly 0.5 to 1 ug RNA used random hexamers. The method of amplification for TCR beta CDR3 was immunoSEQ multiplex PCR, covering 54 Vbeta and 13 Jbeta. TCRdb ran MiXCR on the immunoSEQ multiplex PCR reads and lists one entry per CDR3 protein. Among under 200,000 distinct CDR3 sequences listed, about 95% were seen once. CDR1 and CDR2 (germline): MDHEN, SYDVKM. V lost 3 bases and J 0 bases, leaving 10 bases between the germline ends. The CDR3 sequence is 15 residues long. The T cells that were sequenced for TCR beta were CD8+ and CD4+ cells from blood. The patients serving as multiple sclerosis controls were treatment-naive. They had stable or active relapsing-remitting disease and fulfilled revised McDonald criteria.

This sequence originates from a human donor with multiple sclerosis. The sequencing sample was made of CD8+ T cells from PBMCs. The gene calls are TRBV28 and TRBJ2-3, with D unclear. The CDR3 loop is CASSLGAHSTDTQYF. CDR3 nucleotides: TGTGCCAGCAGTTTGGGCGCCCATAGCACAGATACGCAGTATTTT.